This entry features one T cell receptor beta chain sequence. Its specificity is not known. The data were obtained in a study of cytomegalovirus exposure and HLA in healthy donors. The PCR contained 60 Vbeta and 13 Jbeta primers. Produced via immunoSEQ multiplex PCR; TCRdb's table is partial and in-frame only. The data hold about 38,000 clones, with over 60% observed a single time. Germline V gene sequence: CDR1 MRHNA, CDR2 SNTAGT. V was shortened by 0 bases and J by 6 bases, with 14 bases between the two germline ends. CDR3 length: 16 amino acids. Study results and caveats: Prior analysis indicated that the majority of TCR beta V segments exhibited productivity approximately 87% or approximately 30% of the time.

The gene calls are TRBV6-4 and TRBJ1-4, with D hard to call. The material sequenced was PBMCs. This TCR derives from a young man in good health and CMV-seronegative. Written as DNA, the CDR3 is TGTGCCAGCAGTGACTCGACGGAGGGTGAGCATGAAAAACTGTTTTTT. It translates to CASSDSTEGEHEKLFF.